A selection of T cell receptor beta chains follows, all from one sample in a study of blood T cell repertoires in COVID-19. Generated by immunoSEQ multiplex PCR, the TCRdb table keeps only in-frame clones and is missing some. The sample lists around 130,000 clones; around nine tenths were seen once. The source material was peripheral blood. The origin of the receptors is a human donor in a cohort sampled during active COVID-19. CDR3s include the opening cysteine and the closing phenylalanine or tryptophan. The order of the fields is J gene, V gene, D gene, clone size, CDR3 protein, CDR3 DNA. A D gene is named only where the DNA matches it firmly. Not every row has a clone size; where given, it reads once, few, many or a size class.

TRBJ2-4,TRBV28,-,once,CASSLELAKNIQYF,TGTGCCAGCAGTTTAGAGTTAGCCAAAAACATTCAGTACTTC
TRBJ2-1,TRBV7-6,-,once,CASSPDTYNEQFF,TGTGCCAGCAGCCCAGACACTTACAATGAGCAGTTCTTC
TRBJ1-2,TRBV19,TRBD1,-,CASSRDRQLYGYTF,TGTGCCAGTAGTAGGGACAGACAACTCTATGGCTACACCTTC
TRBJ2-7,TRBV28,TRBD2,-,CASSFGTSGLSYEQYF,TGTGCCAGCAGTTTCGGGACTAGCGGGCTCTCCTACGAGCAGTACTTC
TRBJ2-7,TRBV2,TRBD2,-,CASSVEGGFDEQYF,TGTGCCAGCAGTGTAGAGGGAGGGTTCGACGAGCAGTACTTC
TRBJ2-7,TRBV4-2,-,-,CASSQDRGLDEQYF,TGTGCCAGCAGCCAAGACAGGGGTCTAGACGAGCAGTACTTC
TRBJ2-3,TRBV7-6,TRBD2,once,CASSSGLAGLGDTQYF,TGTGCCAGCAGCTCGGGACTAGCGGGGCTAGGAGATACGCAGTATTTT
TRBJ2-5,TRBV7-2,TRBD2,-,CASSSIRLAGVQETQYF,TGTGCCAGCAGCTCAATCAGACTAGCGGGAGTCCAAGAGACCCAGTACTTC
TRBJ2-5,TRBV5-1,TRBD2,-,CASEPGTSGGQETQYF,TGCGCCAGCGAGCCCGGGACTAGCGGGGGGCAAGAGACCCAGTACTTC
TRBJ1-1,TRBV5-1,-,few,CASSLGGGNTEAFF,TGCGCCAGCAGCTTGGGAGGAGGGAACACTGAAGCTTTCTTT
TRBJ2-1,TRBV10-3,TRBD2,-,CAISGTQGREGRIETQFF,TGTGCCATCAGCGGTACACAGGGCCGGGAGGGCCGGATCGAAACGCAGTTCTTC
TRBJ2-5,TRBV19,-,-,CASSEPGYGETQYF,TGTGCCAGTAGTGAACCAGGGTATGGGGAGACCCAGTACTTC
TRBJ2-1,TRBV4-1,TRBD1,-,CASSQDLGQSSYNEQFF,TGCGCCAGCAGCCAAGATTTGGGACAGAGCTCCTACAATGAGCAGTTCTTC
TRBJ2-2,TRBV18,TRBD1,-,CASSPTGANTGELFF,TGTGCCAGCTCCCCGACAGGGGCGAACACCGGGGAGCTGTTTTTT
TRBJ2-5,TRBV5-6,-,-,CASSSLAPQETQYF,TGTGCCAGCAGCTCTCTAGCACCCCAAGAGACCCAGTACTTC
TRBJ2-1,TRBV27,-,-,CASRTPNEQFF,TGTGCCAGCAGGACTCCCAATGAGCAGTTCTTC
TRBJ2-6,TRBV9,TRBD2,-,CASSAMTSPGANVLTF,TGTGCCAGCAGCGCCATGACTAGCCCTGGGGCCAACGTCCTGACTTTC